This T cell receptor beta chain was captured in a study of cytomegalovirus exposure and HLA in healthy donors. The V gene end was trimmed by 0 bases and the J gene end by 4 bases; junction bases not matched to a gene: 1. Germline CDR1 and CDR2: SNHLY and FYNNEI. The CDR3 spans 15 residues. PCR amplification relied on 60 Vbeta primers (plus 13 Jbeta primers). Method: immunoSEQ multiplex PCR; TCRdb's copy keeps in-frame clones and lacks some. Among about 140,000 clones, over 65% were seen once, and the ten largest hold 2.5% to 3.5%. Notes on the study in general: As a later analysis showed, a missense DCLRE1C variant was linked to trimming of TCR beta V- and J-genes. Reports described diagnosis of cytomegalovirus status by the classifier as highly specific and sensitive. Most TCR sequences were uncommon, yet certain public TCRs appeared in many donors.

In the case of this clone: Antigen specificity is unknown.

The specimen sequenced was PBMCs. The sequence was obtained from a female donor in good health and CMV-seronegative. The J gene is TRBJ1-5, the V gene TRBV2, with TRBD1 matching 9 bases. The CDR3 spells CASSEAGTGNQPQHF. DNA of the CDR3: TGTGCCAGCAGTGAAGCCGGGACAGGGAATCAGCCCCAGCATTTT.